This T cell receptor (beta chain) emerged from a study of CD8+CD57+ T cells in acquired aplastic anemia. At the level of the study: The average for DNA from sorted CD4+ and CD8+ cells was around 3.5 ug. Points from the study as a whole: Significant differences in CD8+ Simpson's diversity were not observed between patients and controls.

This CDR3 has 15 amino acids. CDR1 and CDR2 (germline): LNHDA, SQIVND (reference sequence). The trim removed 2 bases at V and 2 bases at J, leaving 3 bases unmatched. In patients chosen for sequencing, flow cytometry had shown CD8+CD57+ cell expansion. Each patient gave a blood sample that was collected before any therapy had been received. Investigators profiled TCR beta VDJ and CDR3 from genomic DNA template. A single record per CDR3 protein comes from TCRdb applying MiXCR to the reads. The repertoire holds more than 45,000 distinct CDR3 sequences, with roughly three fifths as singletons. This clonotype was observed a few times. Its antigen is currently unknown.

Sequencing used sorted CD4+, CD8+, or CD8+CD57+ T cells (not recorded which) from PBMCs. The TCR was taken from a human donor with aplastic anemia. The chain uses TRBV19 and TRBJ2-7, with 10 nucleotides matching TRBD1. Here the CDR3 reads CASSIRTGGTYEQYF. CDR3 bases: TGTGCCAGTAGTATAAGGACAGGGGGAACCTACGAGCAGTACTTC.